The rows below give T cell receptor beta chains drawn from one sample of a study of T cell clones after liver transplantation. The method was immunoSEQ multiplex PCR; TCRdb's version includes in-frame clones alone and lacks a portion of them. The sample consists of 25,000 to 35,000 clones, over 85% of them appearing once. This specimen was CD8+ T cells from blood, taken 12 months after liver transplant. These receptors originate from a human patient who received a liver transplant. Some T cells may originate from the graft donor. The CDR3 runs from the conserved cysteine through the conserved F or W. Fields, in order: J gene, D gene, V gene, clone size, CDR3 DNA, CDR3 protein. D genes are given only for firm matches. Size values are once, few and many counts, or a class for expanded clones, and some rows have none.

TRBJ1-3 NA TRBV6-1 NA TGTGCCAGCTTGAGTGCAGGGGCTTATGGAAACACCATATATTTT CASLSAGAYGNTIYF
TRBJ2-1 NA TRBV10-1 NA TGCGCCACCCTAGGAGGCTCCTACAATGAGCAGTTCTTC CATLGGSYNEQFF
TRBJ1-1 NA TRBV30 NA TGTGCCCCCGGGGGGGGCACTGAAGCTTTCTTT CAPGGGTEAFF
TRBJ2-3 NA TRBV5-1 NA TGCGCCAGCAGCGACCGGGACGGGGTTGACGATACGCAGTATTTT CASSDRDGVDDTQYF
TRBJ1-2 TRBD1 TRBV4-3 NA TGCGCCAGCAGCCAAGAGCAGACGGACAGGGAGTCTAACTATGGCTACACCTTC CASSQEQTDRESNYGYTF
TRBJ1-4 TRBD1 TRBV19 NA TGTGCCAGTAGCAGAGACAGGGGCGAGAAGGAAAAACTGTTTTTT CASSRDRGEKEKLFF
TRBJ1-1 NA TRBV9 few TGTGCCAGCAGCGTAGGTCCAGGGACTGAAGCTTTCTTT CASSVGPGTEAFF
TRBJ1-5 NA TRBV5-8 once TGTGCCAGCAGCTTGGGAACAGCCGACAATCAGCCCCAGCATTTT CASSLGTADNQPQHF
TRBJ2-1 NA TRBV14 NA TGTGCCAGCAGCCAAGATCGAATAGCGGCCGAGCAGTTCTTC CASSQDRIAAEQFF
TRBJ1-3 NA TRBV11-3 NA TGTGCCAGCAGCTTAGGGCAGAAGAGCTCTGGAAACACCATATATTTT CASSLGQKSSGNTIYF
TRBJ2-7 TRBD2 TRBV5-3 once TGTGCCAGAATGGGCAGCGGGAGTGGCGAGCAGTACTTC CARMGSGSGEQYF
TRBJ1-1 NA TRBV10-1 once TGCGCCAGCAGCCCCAGCCATAACATGAACACTGAAGCTTTCTTT CASSPSHNMNTEAFF
TRBJ2-2 NA TRBV6-4 NA TGTGCCAGCAGTGACAAGTCTAGATCGGAAACCGGGGAGCTGTTTTTT CASSDKSRSETGELFF
TRBJ2-7 TRBD1 TRBV10-3 NA TGTGCCATCAGTGAGTATGGACAGGGGGCAGGCGAGCAGTACTTC CAISEYGQGAGEQYF
TRBJ1-2 TRBD1 TRBV2 NA TGTGCCAGCAGTGAAACAGGGGGCCTCTATGGCTACACCTTC CASSETGGLYGYTF
TRBJ2-5 NA TRBV7-2 NA TGTGCCAGCAGCCCCTCACCGGGGTCGGGCCAAGAGACCCAGTACTTC CASSPSPGSGQETQYF
TRBJ2-1 NA TRBV28 NA TGTGCCAGCAGTTTAGGGCAGGGGACTTACAATGAGCAGTTCTTC CASSLGQGTYNEQFF
TRBJ2-1 NA TRBV6-4 NA TGTGCCAGCAGTGACCGCGGGGCCGTATACAATGAGCAGTTCTTC CASSDRGAVYNEQFF
TRBJ2-7 NA TRBV27 NA TGTGCCAGCAGTGCCTCCGGGGGGCCAACCTACGAGCAGTACTTC CASSASGGPTYEQYF
TRBJ2-7 TRBD2 TRBV28 NA TGTGCCAGCAGTACAACTAGCGGGAGTATCCACGAGCAGTACTTC CASSTTSGSIHEQYF
TRBJ2-7 TRBD2 TRBV4-3 NA TGCGCCAGCAGCCATAGACTAGCGGGAATCTACGAGCAGTACTTC CASSHRLAGIYEQYF
TRBJ2-7 NA TRBV11-2 NA TGTGCCAGCAGCTTGGACTCCTCGTCTTACGAGCAGTACTTC CASSLDSSSYEQYF
TRBJ2-2 NA TRBV29-1 NA TGCAGCGTTGAATGGTCTACGAACACCGGGGAGCTGTTTTTT CSVEWSTNTGELFF
TRBJ2-7 NA TRBV9 NA TGTGCCAGCAGCAGGCCGGGTGGGTTCCGCGAGCAGTACTTC CASSRPGGFREQYF
TRBJ2-3 NA TRBV6-5 NA TGTGCCAGCAGCCCAGAGGGGCAGTTCACAGATACGCAGTATTTT CASSPEGQFTDTQYF
TRBJ1-4 NA TRBV9 NA TGTGCCAGCAGCCGACAGGAAACTAATGAAAAACTGTTTTTT CASSRQETNEKLFF
TRBJ2-7 NA TRBV19 NA TGTGCCAGTAGTAAAAGTTTGGCGTACGAGCAGTACTTC CASSKSLAYEQYF
TRBJ1-2 TRBD1 TRBV11-2 NA TGTGCCAGCAGGGACAGGGATAGCTACACCTTC CASRDRDSYTF
TRBJ1-1 NA TRBV13 once TGTGCCAGCAGCTTAACGGCAGGGAGCACTGAAGCTTTCTTT CASSLTAGSTEAFF
TRBJ2-1 NA TRBV19 NA TGTGCCAGTAGTACCGGGACGGGAGCCTACAATGAGCAGTTCTTC CASSTGTGAYNEQFF
TRBJ2-7 TRBD2 TRBV10-1 NA TGCGCCAGCAGTGAGCGTGTAGCGGGAAGGTTCGAGCAGTACTTC CASSERVAGRFEQYF
TRBJ1-4 NA TRBV4-1 NA TGCGCCAGCAGCCAGATACAGAGCCTACCGAATGAAAAACTGTTTTTT CASSQIQSLPNEKLFF
TRBJ2-3 NA TRBV10-2 NA TGCGCCAGCAGCCCAGGGTTCACAGATACGCAGTATTTT CASSPGFTDTQYF
TRBJ1-2 NA TRBV27 NA TGTGCCAGCAGTCCGGGATGGGGCTACACCTTC CASSPGWGYTF
TRBJ2-1 NA TRBV9 NA TGTGCCAGCAGCCACGGTAGGGACTCTTACTACAATGAGCAGTTCTTC CASSHGRDSYYNEQFF
TRBJ2-1 NA TRBV19 NA TGTGCCAGTAGTATAGATTTATACAATGAGCAGTTCTTC CASSIDLYNEQFF
TRBJ1-1 NA TRBV7-6 NA TGTGCCAGCAGCTTAGGCGAGGCCATGAACACTGAAGCTTTCTTT CASSLGEAMNTEAFF
TRBJ2-5 NA TRBV7-9 NA TGTGCCAGCAGCTCCCGCCAACGGGGGGAGACCCAGTACTTC CASSSRQRGETQYF
TRBJ1-5 TRBD1 TRBV13 NA TGTGCCAGCAGCCTAGACAGGGTTCAGCCCCAGCATTTT CASSLDRVQPQHF
TRBJ1-1 TRBD1 TRBV28 once TGTGCCAGCAGTCCCACCGGGACAGGGTATATAGAAGCTTTCTTT CASSPTGTGYIEAFF
TRBJ2-3 NA TRBV4-3 NA TGCGCCAGCAGCCAAGTCTGGGGCAGCACAGATACGCAGTATTTT CASSQVWGSTDTQYF
TRBJ1-4 NA TRBV28 NA TGTGCCAGCAATGCGGCAGGAGACAGCCTGAGTCAACTGTTTTTT CASNAAGDSLSQLFF
TRBJ1-2 NA TRBV29-1 NA TGCAGCGCGGGAGGGGACGGCTACACCTTC CSAGGDGYTF
TRBJ2-7 NA TRBV7-8 NA TGTGCCAGCAGGCCCGGGGGTTCTTATTACTACGAGCAGTACTTC CASRPGGSYYYEQYF
TRBJ2-7 TRBD2 TRBV27 NA TGTGCCAGCAGTTTATGGGGGACTAGGGACGCCTACGAGCAGTACTTC CASSLWGTRDAYEQYF
TRBJ2-1 NA TRBV4-1 NA TGCGCCAGCAGCTCCTTGGGGGGATACAATGAGCAGTTCTTC CASSSLGGYNEQFF
TRBJ1-1 NA TRBV4-1 NA TGCGCCAGCAGCCAAGGGGTGAACACTGAAGCTTTCTTT CASSQGVNTEAFF
TRBJ1-1 NA TRBV7-9 NA TGTGCCAGCGGGGCGATTAGCACTGAAGCTTTCTTT CASGAISTEAFF
TRBJ2-1 NA TRBV7-8 NA TGTGCCAGCAGCTTTAGGGGAGGTTACAATGAGCAGTTCTTC CASSFRGGYNEQFF
TRBJ2-1 TRBD2 TRBV7-2 NA TGTGCCAGCAGCCCTCTAGCGGGAGTCTACAATGAGCAGTTCTTC CASSPLAGVYNEQFF
TRBJ2-6 NA TRBV13 NA TGTGCCAGCAGCCTAGGACGGGGGGCCGCTGGGGCCAACGTCCTGACTTTC CASSLGRGAAGANVLTF
TRBJ2-1 NA TRBV7-9 NA TGTGCCAGCAGCTCCCGGGACACCATCTACAATGAGCAGTTCTTC CASSSRDTIYNEQFF
TRBJ1-5 NA TRBV28 NA TGTGCCAGCAGTTTATGGGGTCGGTCGCATCAGCCCCAGCATTTT CASSLWGRSHQPQHF
TRBJ1-1 NA TRBV7-9 NA TGTGCCAGCAGCTTAGGCTGGGGGGGCTTGAACACTGAAGCTTTCTTT CASSLGWGGLNTEAFF
TRBJ2-1 TRBD2 TRBV27 NA TGTGCCAGCAGTTTAATCGGACTAGCGGGAGGGTTCGGCTACAATGAGCAGTTCTTC CASSLIGLAGGFGYNEQFF